One sample yielded the 12 T cell receptor beta chains listed below, sequenced in a study of blood T cells in healthy people across ages. The use of a sample-barcoded 5' primer and a J-beta primer mix characterized a second PCR of about 6 to 11 cycles. TCRdb processed the 5' RACE reads anew with MiXCR; each CDR3 protein has one entry. The table has about 810,000 distinct CDR3 sequences, about 36% seen once. The specimen was blood. The source is a man between 18 and 35 years old in good health.

Worth noting for this clonotype: One end of the junction fails to match germline, which may point to a read error. The CDR3 sequence is CAWSVSRTSGTYNERFF. CDR3 coding DNA: TGTGCCTGGAGTGTATCTCGGACTAGCGGGACCTATAATGAGCGGTTCTTC. The chain links TRBV30 to TRBJ2-1; 12 bases are shared with TRBD2. Germline V lookup: CDR1 GTSNPN, CDR2 SVGIG (reference sequence). The CDR3 extends over 17 amino acids.

The sample holds many counts of this clonotype. The gene calls are TRBV12-3 or TRBV12-4 and TRBJ2-3; D may be TRBD1 (5 bases). The V end was cut by 3 bases, the J end by 2 bases, with 15 bases between. The CDR3 totals 16 residues. This CDR3 reads CASSFGHTGNTDTQYF. CDR3 nucleotides: TGTGCCAGCAGTTTCGGTCATACAGGAAACACAGATACGCAGTATTTT.

This clonotype was seen more than once but under ten times. This chain uses TRBV10-3 with TRBJ1-2, with 8 bases that match TRBD1. The CDR3 covers 15 residues. Losses at the gene ends were 10 bases for V and 0 bases for J; bases not matched to a gene: 10. Germline V gene sequence: CDR1 ENHRY, CDR2 SYGVKD. CDR3 protein: CATTPGTGANYGYTF. CDR3 DNA: TGTGCCACCACACCCGGGACAGGAGCTAACTATGGCTACACCTTC.

The chain has TRBV20-1 and TRBJ1-4, with D unclear. The germline V gene has CDR1 DFQATT and CDR2 SNEGSKA (reference sequence). V was trimmed by 3 bases and J by 5 bases, leaving 4 bases between them. This CDR3 is 11 amino acids long. The CDR3 loop reads CSASENEKLFF. CDR3 bases: TGCAGTGCTAGTGAGAATGAAAAACTGTTTTTT.

V and J are TRBV12-3 or TRBV12-4 and TRBJ2-1, with unresolved D. The CDR3 loop spans 13 amino acids. V lost 5 bases, J lost 6 bases, and 11 bases lay in between. DNA for the CDR3: TGTGCCAGCAGTCGAGGCCCTGGCAATGAGCAGTTCTTC. Amino acid sequence: CASSRGPGNEQFF.

Worth noting for this clonotype: A much more abundant neighbour one base away suggests this may be a read error. The chain joins TRBV12-3 or TRBV12-4 to TRBJ2-3; tentative D call: TRBD2 (6 bases). The CDR3 loop spans 14 amino acids. CDR3 sequence reads: CASSLTGLPDMQYF. DNA of the CDR3: TGTGCCAGCAGTTTAACGGGACTCCCAGATATGCAGTATTTT.

V usage is TRBV4-1 and J usage is TRBJ2-3; tentative D call: TRBD2 (5 bases). CDR1 MGHRA and CDR2 YSYEKL come from the germline V gene. This CDR3 spans 16 amino acids. V was shortened by 0 bases and J by 2 bases, with 12 bases between the two germline ends. CDR3 protein: CASSQEGPSPTDTQYF. CDR3 nucleotides: TGCGCCAGCAGCCAAGAAGGTCCTAGCCCCACAGATACGCAGTATTTT.

This clonotype was seen just once. This chain joins TRBV5-6 and TRBJ1-1; D is perhaps TRBD1 (5 bases). Germline values: CDR1 SGHDT, CDR2 YYEEEE. V lost 4 bases to trimming and J lost 4 bases, with 14 bases between them. The CDR3 is 14 amino acids. CDR3 DNA sequence: TGTGCCAGCAGCCCTGACTTCCAGGGCACTGAAGCTTTCTTT. Protein product: CASSPDFQGTEAFF.

The rearrangement uses TRBV21-1 and TRBJ2-7; the table's D gene call, TRBD1, was not cross checked with the DNA. TRBV21-1 is annotated as a pseudogene. The CDR3 consists of 16 residues. The DNA of the CDR3 is TGTGCCAGCAGCAAAGTGGGGGACAGCGTGACCTACGAGCAGTACTTC. The encoded protein is CASSKVGDSVTYEQYF.

The chain uses TRBV6-2 or TRBV6-3 and TRBJ2-7; 11 bases map to TRBD2. In germline, CDR1 is MNHEY, CDR2 SVGEGT. The trim removed 5 bases at V and 3 bases at J, leaving 12 bases unmatched. The CDR3 contains 17 residues. The CDR3 DNA sequence: TGTGCCAGCAGTCCACTAGGGACTAGCGGATACCACTACGAGCAGTACTTC. It codes for CASSPLGTSGYHYEQYF.

A remark on this clonotype: A much larger clone lies one base from this, so it may be a read error. This CDR3 reads CANRRDSPHEQYF. As DNA, the CDR3 is TGTGCCAACAGGCGGGACAGCCCCCACGAGCAGTACTTC. The rearrangement joins TRBV2 to TRBJ2-5; D may be TRBD1 (7 bases). Gene TRBJ2-7 matches the end of the DNA better, so the J call may be wrong. The germline V gene encodes CDR1 SNHLY and CDR2 FYNNEI. The CDR3 length is 13 residues.

In regard to this clonotype: A much bigger clone sits one base away, suggesting this may be a read error. The chain is built from TRBV7-2 and TRBJ2-5; D gene uncertain. This CDR3 is 11 amino acids long. Per the germline V gene, CDR1 is SGHTA and CDR2 is FQGNSA. Trimming took off 5 bases at V and 11 bases at J, with 12 bases between the two ends. The CDR3 bases are TGTGCCAGCAGCCGAGACCATGAGCAGTACTTC. Protein product: CASSRDHEQYF.